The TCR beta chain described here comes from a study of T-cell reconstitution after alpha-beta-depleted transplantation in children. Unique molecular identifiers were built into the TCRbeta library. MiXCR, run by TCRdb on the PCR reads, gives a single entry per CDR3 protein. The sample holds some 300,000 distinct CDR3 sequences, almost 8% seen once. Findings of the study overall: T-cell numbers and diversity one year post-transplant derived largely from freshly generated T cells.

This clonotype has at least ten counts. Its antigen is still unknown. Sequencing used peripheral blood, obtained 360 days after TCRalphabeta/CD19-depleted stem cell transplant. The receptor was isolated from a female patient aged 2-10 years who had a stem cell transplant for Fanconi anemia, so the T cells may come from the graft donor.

In nucleotides, the CDR3 is TGTGCCAGCAGTTTAGGGAGCGGGGGGCCTCTGAGCGAGCAGTACTTC. It translates to CASSLGSGGPLSEQYF. J is TRBJ2-7 and V is TRBV12-3 or TRBV12-4; 9 positions match TRBD2. Losses at the gene ends were 1 base for V and 6 bases for J; bases not matched to a gene: 10. The CDR3 has 16 amino acids.